The 9 T cell receptor beta chains below were found in one sample sequenced in a study of blood T cell repertoires in COVID-19. The table came from immunoSEQ multiplex PCR; TCRdb's copy has only in-frame clones and leaves some out. The repertoire includes more than 65,000 clones, about 80% of them detected once, and roughly a third sits in the top ten. The sample consisted of peripheral blood. The receptors here all came from a woman between 65 and 79 years old with acute or convalescent COVID-19.

In regard to this clone: The same CDR3 can be traced to other DNA sequences in this sample. The chain uses TRBV30 and TRBJ1-1; D not resolved. CDR1 and CDR2 (germline): GTSNPN, SVGIG (reference sequence). CDR3 length: 11 residues. Trimming removed 4 bases at V and 2 bases at J, with 5 bases between. CDR3 coding DNA: TGTGCCTGGATTAGAAACACTGAAGCTTTCTTT. Residues: CAWIRNTEAFF.

The J gene is TRBJ1-4, the V gene TRBV27; TRBD1 aligns across 8 bases. Germline values: CDR1 MNHEY, CDR2 SMNVEV (reference sequence). CDR3 length: 16 residues. V shed 6 bases and J 5 bases; nucleotides not matched to a gene: 11. CDR3 nucleotides: TGTGCCAGCAGCACGGCTCAGGGGGCGGTAAATGAAAAACTGTTTTTT. As protein: CASSTAQGAVNEKLFF.

This chain links TRBV18 with TRBJ2-2; maybe TRBD1 (5 bases). The CDR3 covers 14 residues. V lost 6 bases to trimming and J lost 2 bases, with 10 bases between them. Germline-derived CDR1 and CDR2 are KGHSH and LQKENI. The CDR3 spells CASSPTANTGELFF. The CDR3 region has the DNA TGTGCCAGCTCTCCGACAGCAAACACCGGGGAGCTGTTTTTT. The full variable domain, with the rest looked up from reference TRBV18 and TRBJ2-2, is NAGVMQNPRHLVRRRGQEARLRCSPMKGHSHVYWYRQLPEEGLKFMVYLQKENIIDESGMPKERFSAEFPKEGPSILRIQQVVRGDSAAYFCASSPTANTGELFFGEGSRLTVL.

The chain employs TRBV27 and TRBJ1-2; tentative D call: TRBD1 (5 bases). CDR3 size: 16 residues. Germline V gives CDR1 MNHEY, CDR2 SMNVEV (reference sequence). The ends were cut back, 5 bases at V and 7 bases at J, with 23 bases in the middle. The CDR3 sequence: CASSGTNTGDRIGYTF. The CDR3 DNA follows: TGTGCCAGCAGTGGTACTAATACTGGTGACAGAATTGGCTACACCTTC.

The CDR3 DNA reads as TGTGCCAGTAGGGCTAGCGGGGTTGATACGCAGTATTTT. The encoded protein is CASRASGVDTQYF. This rearrangement joins TRBV19 to TRBJ2-3; TRBD2 matches at 9 bases. The germline V gene has CDR1 LNHDA and CDR2 SQIVND (reference sequence). The J segment lost 6 bases and the V segment lost 6 bases, leaving 4 bases of the junction unmatched. CDR3 length equals 13 residues.

This clone was seen ten or more times. The chain joins TRBV9 to TRBJ1-2; possible D gene TRBD1, 5 bases. Germline CDR1 reads SGDLS; CDR2 reads YYNGEE. CDR3 length equals 14 residues. Trimming left V 3 bases short and J 4 bases short, with 13 bases between. In DNA form, the CDR3 reads TGTGCCAGCAGCGAAACCGACAGATCCTATGGCTACACCTTC. Translation: CASSETDRSYGYTF.

This clone was detected once. The chain carries TRBV5-6 and TRBJ2-5, with D possibly matching TRBD2 (5 bases). Trimming took off 0 bases at V and 1 base at J, with 7 bases between the two ends. Germline CDR1 is SGHDT and CDR2 is YYEEEE. CDR3 length: 14 residues. The CDR3 DNA reads as TGTGCCAGCAGCTTGGGACGGGGCCAAGAGACCCAGTACTTC. Translation: CASSLGRGQETQYF.

The chain carries TRBV6-5 and TRBJ1-6; D may be TRBD1 (6 bases). The V gene lost 8 bases and the J gene lost 7 bases, with 18 bases spanning the gap. The CDR3 has 15 residues. CDR1 MNHEY and CDR2 SVGAGI come from the germline V gene. In DNA form, the CDR3 reads TGTGCCAGCTTTCCTTCCGGACAGAAAAATTCACCCCTCCACTTT. Its protein is CASFPSGQKNSPLHF.

Only one count was recorded for this clone. The rearrangement joins TRBV27 to TRBJ1-4, with TRBD1 as a possible D gene (5 bases). From germline, CDR1 is MNHEY and CDR2 SMNVEV (reference sequence). V lost 5 bases, J lost 8 bases, and 21 bases lay in between. The CDR3 totals 16 residues. This CDR3 is CASSGGPGGSREKLFF. The CDR3 region has the DNA TGTGCCAGCAGTGGGGGTCCTGGGGGGTCGAGAGAAAAACTGTTTTTT.